A selection of T cell receptor beta chains follows, all from one sample in a study of blood T cell repertoires in COVID-19. The method was immunoSEQ multiplex PCR; TCRdb's version includes in-frame clones alone and lacks a portion of them. The sample includes about 210,000 clones, 88% of them seen just once. The sample was peripheral blood. These receptors originate from a man between 35 and 55 years old with acute or convalescent COVID-19. The CDR3 runs from the conserved cysteine through the conserved F or W.

v_call	j_call	cdr3_aa
TRBV2	TRBJ1-1	CANTGNTEAFF
TRBV28	TRBJ2-7	CASSSLSGRALYEQYF
TRBV7-8	TRBJ1-5	CASSLGDRVHQPQHF
TRBV18	TRBJ2-7	CASSPPGHSTYEQYF
TRBV2	TRBJ1-5	CASSGIGAGSNQPQHF
TRBV15	TRBJ2-3	CATSIPAGIDTQYF
TRBV19	TRBJ2-2	CATRTRSRGGELFF
TRBV7-8	TRBJ2-4	CASTPLDLAKNIQYF
TRBV5-1	TRBJ2-3	CASSFQGGIDTQYF
TRBV19	TRBJ2-5	CASGTSGFQETQYF
TRBV27	TRBJ1-2	CASSWRGGRAYGYTF
TRBV5-1	TRBJ2-5	CASSPARKPQETQYF
TRBV6-1	TRBJ1-3	CASSDYRGSFTGNTIYF
TRBV25-1	TRBJ2-2	CASSTGLITGELFF
TRBV10-3	TRBJ2-4	CAISSRTSGQNIQYF
TRBV18	TRBJ2-7	CASSFGTGTRVQYF
TRBV10-3	TRBJ1-2	CAIAGTGGYTF
TRBV2	TRBJ2-2	CASSEWGGQAGELFF
TRBV6-1	TRBJ1-2	CASSEGRSGGYTF
TRBV29-1	TRBJ1-4	CSVRRGSGQGYEKLFF
TRBV6-2/TRBV6-3	TRBJ2-1	CASSYSGAPTHEQFF
TRBV24-1	TRBJ2-1	CATSDSSGSGNEQFF
TRBV19	TRBJ1-5	CASSITTGRNQPQHF
TRBV30	TRBJ1-6	CAWTHGTGNSPLHF
TRBV19	TRBJ1-6	CASSIMSNSPLHF
TRBV7-8	TRBJ2-3	CASSRYPWEETDTQYF
TRBV24-1	TRBJ2-6	CATSDPRGANVLTF
TRBV3-1/TRBV3-2	TRBJ1-1	CASRAVDITEAFF
TRBV27	TRBJ2-1	CASSRGLAPDEQFF
TRBV6-5	TRBJ1-5	CASRLQGGNQPQHF
TRBV11-2	TRBJ2-4	CASSLMASGRGFDIQYF
TRBV29-1	TRBJ2-5	CSVEGQGAGKTQYF
TRBV5-5	TRBJ2-5	CASSLRDYQETQYF
TRBV27	TRBJ2-1	CASSLTSPGLAGEYNEQFF
TRBV30	TRBJ1-6	CAWLGQGISPLHF
TRBV7-2	TRBJ2-5	CASSWGSGRGRETQYF
TRBV28	TRBJ1-4	CASSFGTVTGKLFF
TRBV7-2	TRBJ2-3	CASSLLDTQYF
TRBV5-1	TRBJ2-7	CASSPGQLTYEQYF
TRBV11-2	TRBJ2-5	CASSLSFRGAGETQYF
TRBV10-3	TRBJ2-5	CAISDLDRGLRETQYF
TRBV11-2	TRBJ2-1	CASSFGRGNRYNEQFF
TRBV4-3	TRBJ1-6	CASSQDAGLRSPLHF
TRBV19	TRBJ2-2	CATHSGGINGELFF
TRBV4-1	TRBJ2-3	CASRAGTDTQYF
TRBV7-2	TRBJ1-1	CASSSRAGQNLNTEAFF
TRBV19	TRBJ2-1	CASSRRTSGDNEQFF
TRBV11-2	TRBJ2-1	CASSFPSGRARDTEQFF
TRBV24-1	TRBJ2-2	CATEEGETGELFF
TRBV19	TRBJ2-5	CASSIDRQETQYF
TRBV7-2	TRBJ1-2	CASSLAGRGYGYTF
TRBV27	TRBJ2-7	CASSGTGTGYGEQYF
TRBV4-1	TRBJ2-7	CASSQGAGGVGEQYF
TRBV5-1	TRBJ2-7	CASSSRYEQYF